A selection of T cell receptor beta chains follows, all from one sample in a study of cytomegalovirus exposure and HLA in healthy donors. The repertoire was sequenced with immunoSEQ multiplex PCR; TCRdb's copy has only in-frame clones and lacks some. The sample consists of about 130,000 clones, about 73% of them appearing once. The sample consisted of PBMCs. These TCRs come from a woman aged 45-65 years in good health and CMV-seropositive. CDR3s include the opening cysteine and the closing phenylalanine or tryptophan. A D gene is named only where the DNA matches it firmly. Expanded clones get a size class; other rows say once, few or many, or leave the size out.

clone size	D gene	V gene	J gene	CDR3 protein	CDR3 DNA
few	TRBD1	TRBV7-7	TRBJ2-5	CASSSPDRGRGETQYF	TGTGCCAGCAGCTCCCCCGACAGGGGACGAGGAGAGACCCAGTACTTC
.	.	TRBV5-5	TRBJ1-1	CASSRSGPGAFF	TGTGCCAGCAGCCGATCCGGCCCGGGAGCTTTCTTT
few	.	TRBV7-2	TRBJ1-5	CASSSDRNQPQHF	TGTGCCAGCAGCTCGGACAGAAATCAGCCCCAGCATTTT
.	.	TRBV19	TRBJ1-2	CATRTANYGYTF	TGTGCCACCAGGACAGCTAACTATGGCTACACCTTC
.	TRBD1	TRBV25-1	TRBJ1-1	CASSGTGMNTEAFF	TGTGCCAGCAGTGGGACAGGGATGAACACTGAAGCTTTCTTT
.	TRBD2	TRBV5-1	TRBJ2-3	CASSVSGSASTDTQYF	TGCGCCAGCAGCGTTAGCGGGAGTGCTAGCACAGATACGCAGTATTTT
.	.	TRBV7-2	TRBJ2-3	CATSTPGGTQYF	TGTGCCACATCGACGCCCGGAGGTACGCAGTATTTT
.	TRBD2	TRBV6-5	TRBJ2-3	CASSYSRGGWDTQYF	TGTGCCAGCAGTTACTCGCGGGGGGGTTGGGATACGCAGTATTTT
.	.	TRBV10-1	TRBJ2-1	CASGDRWGNEQFF	TGCGCCAGCGGCGACAGGTGGGGGAATGAGCAGTTCTTC
once	.	TRBV9	TRBJ1-2	CASSSKITELIYGYTF	TGTGCCAGCAGTTCGAAGATCACCGAGTTGATCTATGGCTACACCTTC
.	TRBD1	TRBV5-4	TRBJ2-5	CASTLAGQGEETQYF	TGTGCCAGCACCTTGGCGGGACAGGGGGAAGAGACCCAGTACTTC
.	TRBD1	TRBV5-1	TRBJ2-2	CASSTETGVTGELFF	TGCGCCAGCAGCACCGAGACAGGGGTCACCGGGGAGCTGTTTTTT
few	TRBD1	TRBV29-1	TRBJ1-1	CSVQGASAEAFF	TGCAGCGTACAGGGGGCTTCTGCTGAAGCTTTCTTT
.	.	TRBV5-4	TRBJ2-2	CATNIRPGELFF	TGTGCCACCAACATACGTCCCGGGGAGCTGTTTTTT
.	.	TRBV5-1	TRBJ2-7	CASSLATGTVGQYF	TGCGCCAGCAGCTTGGCCACCGGGACTGTCGGGCAGTACTTC
.	TRBD1	TRBV11-2	TRBJ1-6	CASSFVTGDSPLHF	TGTGCCAGCAGCTTTGTGACAGGGGATTCACCCCTCCACTTT
.	.	TRBV6-1	TRBJ1-2	CASSHPPAAGYTF	TGTGCCAGCAGTCACCCCCCCGCGGCTGGCTACACCTTC
.	TRBD1	TRBV7-7	TRBJ2-1	CASSQGPGGAYNEQFF	TGTGCTAGCAGCCAAGGGCCAGGGGGCGCTTACAATGAGCAGTTCTTC
.	.	TRBV5-6	TRBJ2-3	CASSLDVQEDTQYF	TGTGCCAGCAGCTTGGACGTGCAGGAAGATACGCAGTATTTT
.	.	TRBV6-5	TRBJ2-3	CASTSLADFGDTQYF	TGTGCCAGCACCTCTCTAGCCGATTTTGGAGATACGCAGTATTTT
.	.	TRBV6-1	TRBJ1-5	CASSEVRGGPQHF	TGTGCCAGCAGTGAAGTAAGGGGTGGGCCCCAGCATTTT
.	TRBD2	TRBV10-3	TRBJ2-5	CAISEFSGGGETQYF	TGTGCCATCAGTGAGTTCAGCGGGGGGGGAGAGACCCAGTACTTC